This T cell receptor beta chain was recorded in a study of blood T cell repertoires in COVID-19. The wider study: Acute-phase and convalescent COVID-19 samples originated in the United States, Italy and Spain. T cells, B-cell-depleted T cells, or PBMCs provided the cDNA or gDNA that served as material.

In the original workflow: Amplification with reference gene primers provided the estimates of nucleated cell counts. The protocol was immunoSEQ multiplex PCR, while the TCRdb copy is restricted to in-frame clones and leaves out a portion. For V, J and clone size, that table is used; D and trimming come from the DNA. The sample has approximately 130,000 clones, approximately 86% seen once. The sequencing sample was made of peripheral blood. The TCR originated in a woman aged 45 to 65 who had recovered from COVID-19.

CDR3 residues: CAWSSQRISSYNSPLHF. The CDR3 DNA follows: TGTGCCTGGAGTTCACAGAGAATTAGCTCCTATAATTCACCCCTCCACTTT. This chain connects TRBV30 to TRBJ1-6; D remains unclear. The CDR3 contains 17 residues. CDR1 is GTSNPN and CDR2 is SVGIG in the germline V gene (reference sequence). Trimming shortened V by 2 bases and J by 0 bases, and 14 bases separated the two germline ends.